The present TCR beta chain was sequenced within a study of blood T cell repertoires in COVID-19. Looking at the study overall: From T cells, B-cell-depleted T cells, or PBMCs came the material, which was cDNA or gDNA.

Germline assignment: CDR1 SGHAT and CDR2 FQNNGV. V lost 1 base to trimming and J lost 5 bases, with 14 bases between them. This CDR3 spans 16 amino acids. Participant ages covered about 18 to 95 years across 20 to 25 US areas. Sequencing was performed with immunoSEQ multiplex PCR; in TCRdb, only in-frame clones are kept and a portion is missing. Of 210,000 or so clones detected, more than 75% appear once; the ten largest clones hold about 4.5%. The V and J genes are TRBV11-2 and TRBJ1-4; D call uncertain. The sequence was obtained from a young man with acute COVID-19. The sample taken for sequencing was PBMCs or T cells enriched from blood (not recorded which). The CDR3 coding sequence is TGTGCCAGCAGCTTAGGAGGGCCAACGCAAAATGAAAAACTGTTTTTT. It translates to CASSLGGPTQNEKLFF.